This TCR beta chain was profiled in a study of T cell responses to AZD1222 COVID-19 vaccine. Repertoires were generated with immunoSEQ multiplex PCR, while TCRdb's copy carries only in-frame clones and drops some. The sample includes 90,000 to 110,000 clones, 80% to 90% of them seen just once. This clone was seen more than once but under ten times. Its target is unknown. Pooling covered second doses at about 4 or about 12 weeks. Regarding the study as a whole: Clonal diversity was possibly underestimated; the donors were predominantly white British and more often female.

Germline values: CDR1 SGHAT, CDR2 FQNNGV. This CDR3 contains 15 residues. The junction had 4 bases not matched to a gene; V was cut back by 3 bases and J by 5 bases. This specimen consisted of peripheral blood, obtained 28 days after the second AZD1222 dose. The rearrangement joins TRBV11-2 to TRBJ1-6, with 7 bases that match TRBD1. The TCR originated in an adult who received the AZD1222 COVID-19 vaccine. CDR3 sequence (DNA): TGTGCCAGCAGCTTGGAGGGGGCAGATAATTCACCCCTCCACTTT. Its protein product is CASSLEGADNSPLHF.